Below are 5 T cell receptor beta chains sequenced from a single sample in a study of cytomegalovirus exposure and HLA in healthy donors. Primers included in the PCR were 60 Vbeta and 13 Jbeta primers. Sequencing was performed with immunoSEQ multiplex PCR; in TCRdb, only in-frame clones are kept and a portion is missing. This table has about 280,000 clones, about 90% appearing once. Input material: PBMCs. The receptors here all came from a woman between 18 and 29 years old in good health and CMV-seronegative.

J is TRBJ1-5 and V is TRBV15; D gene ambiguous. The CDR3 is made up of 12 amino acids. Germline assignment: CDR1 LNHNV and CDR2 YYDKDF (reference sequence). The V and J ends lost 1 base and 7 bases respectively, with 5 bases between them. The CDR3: CATSRGRQPQHF. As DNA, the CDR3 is TGTGCCACCAGCAGAGGGAGGCAGCCCCAGCATTTT. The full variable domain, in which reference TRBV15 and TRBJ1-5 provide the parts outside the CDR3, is DAMVIQNPRYQVTQFGKPVTLSCSQTLNHNVMYWYQQKSSQAPKLLFHYYDKDFNNEADTPDNFQSRRPNTSFCFLDIRSPGLGDTAMYLCATSRGRQPQHFGDGTRLSIL.

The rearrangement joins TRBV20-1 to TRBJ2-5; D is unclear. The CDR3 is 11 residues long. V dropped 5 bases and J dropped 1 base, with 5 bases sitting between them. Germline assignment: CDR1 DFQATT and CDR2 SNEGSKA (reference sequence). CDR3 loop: CSAGPQETQYF. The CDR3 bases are TGCAGTGCTGGCCCCCAAGAGACCCAGTACTTC.

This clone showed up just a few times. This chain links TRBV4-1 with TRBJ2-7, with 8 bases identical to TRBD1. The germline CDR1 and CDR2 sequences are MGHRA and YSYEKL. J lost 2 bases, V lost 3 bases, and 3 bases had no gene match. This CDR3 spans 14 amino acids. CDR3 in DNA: TGCGCCAGCAGCCACCGACAGGGGCCCTACGAGCAGTACTTC. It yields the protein CASSHRQGPYEQYF.

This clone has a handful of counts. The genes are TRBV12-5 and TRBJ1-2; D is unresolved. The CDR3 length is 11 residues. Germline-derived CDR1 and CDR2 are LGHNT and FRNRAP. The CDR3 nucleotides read TGTGCCCCTCTCAGTCCGGAGGGCTACACCTTC. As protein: CAPLSPEGYTF. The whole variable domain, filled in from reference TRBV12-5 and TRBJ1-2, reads DARVTQTPRHKVTEMGQEVTMRCQPILGHNTVFWYRQTMMQGLELLAYFRNRAPLDDSGMPKDRFSAEMPDATLATLKIQPSEPRDSAVYFCAPLSPEGYTFGSGTRLTVV.

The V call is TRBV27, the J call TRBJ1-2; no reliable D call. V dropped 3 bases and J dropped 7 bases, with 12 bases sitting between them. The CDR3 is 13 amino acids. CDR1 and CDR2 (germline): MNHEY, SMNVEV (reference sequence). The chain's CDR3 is CASSFGRDIGYTF. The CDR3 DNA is TGTGCCAGCAGTTTTGGTCGGGATATTGGCTACACCTTC.